The 25 T cell receptor beta chains listed next were all sequenced from one sample in a study of cytotoxic CD8 clonotypes in ibrutinib-treated CLL. Here immunoSEQ multiplex PCR was the method, and the copy in TCRdb shows in-frame clones only, minus some. The repertoire consists of about 140,000 clones, with 80% occurring once and the leading ten covering about 7.6%. Specimen: PBMCs, collected after 36 months of ibrutinib treatment. These receptor sequences come from a human donor with chronic lymphocytic leukemia.

This sequence joins TRBV15 and TRBJ1-5, with 8 bases identical to TRBD1. The CDR3 extends over 15 amino acids. Germline assignment: CDR1 LNHNV and CDR2 YYDKDF (reference sequence). V gave up 4 bases and J gave up 4 bases; unmatched junction bases: 6. In DNA, the CDR3 is TGTGCCACCAGCAAGGGTAGGACAGGGAATCAGCCCCAGCATTTT. Residues: CATSKGRTGNQPQHF.

This clone was seen only a few times. The rearrangement links TRBV6-6 to TRBJ2-4; 7 bases agree with TRBD1. The CDR3 has 15 residues. The J segment lost 0 bases and the V segment lost 6 bases, leaving 5 bases of the junction unmatched. The germline V gene encodes CDR1 MNHNY and CDR2 SVGAGI (reference sequence). The CDR3 nucleotides read TGTGCCAGCAGCCCCAGGGGGTCAGCCAAAAACATTCAGTACTTC. This codes for CASSPRGSAKNIQYF.

The chain uses TRBV9 and TRBJ2-3, with TRBD2 identical over 8 bases. The CDR3 consists of 16 residues. From germline, CDR1 is SGDLS and CDR2 YYNGEE. After removal of 2 bases from V and 1 base from J, the junction contained 6 bases not matched to a gene. Written as DNA, the CDR3 is TGTGCCAGCAGCGTTAGCGGGGCCTCCCGCACAGATACGCAGTATTTT. Amino acids: CASSVSGASRTDTQYF.

This rearrangement joins TRBV19 to TRBJ2-1, with TRBD1 identical over 8 bases. After removal of 6 bases from V and 6 bases from J, the junction contained 10 bases not matched to a gene. The CDR3 totals 15 residues. Germline CDR1 is LNHDA and CDR2 is SQIVND (reference sequence). The CDR3 DNA sequence: TGTGCCAGTAGGAGACAGGGACAGGCCCGCAATGAGCAGTTCTTC. Its protein is CASRRQGQARNEQFF.

The genes are TRBV5-1 and TRBJ1-2, with TRBD1 identical over 7 bases. The CDR3 spans 14 residues. Germline CDR1 is SGHRS and CDR2 is YFSETQ. With V trimmed by 0 bases and J by 2 bases, 1 base remained unmatched. In DNA form, the CDR3 reads TGCGCCAGCAGCTTGGCAGGGGGAAACTATGGCTACACCTTC. Translated, it gives CASSLAGGNYGYTF.

The chain links TRBV27 to TRBJ2-7; the match to TRBD2 covers 8 bases. CDR1 is MNHEY and CDR2 is SMNVEV in the germline V gene (reference sequence). The CDR3 totals 16 residues. Trimming at V came to 0 bases and at J to 2 bases, leaving 6 bases not matched to a gene. CDR3 in DNA: TGTGCCAGCAGTTTATCTGGTCAGGGACTAGCCTACGAGCAGTACTTC. It specifies CASSLSGQGLAYEQYF.

CDR3 in DNA: TGTGCCAGCAGTTTTTCGCGTCGACGGGAGACCCAGTACTTC. This gives the protein CASSFSRRRETQYF. This rearrangement joins TRBV28 to TRBJ2-5; D is unresolved. The CDR3 sequence is 14 residues long. With 3 bases removed from V and 5 bases from J, the gap between germline ends came to 13 bases. Germline V CDR1 and CDR2: MDHEN, SYDVKM.

The chain employs TRBV6-1 and TRBJ1-5; D perhaps matches TRBD1 (6 bases). V gave up 2 bases and J gave up 7 bases, with 15 bases separating them. The germline V gene has CDR1 MNHNS and CDR2 SASEGT. The length of the CDR3 is 15 residues. In nucleotides, the CDR3 is TGTGCCAGCAGTGAAACGGGGGGGGGCTGGCAGCCCCAGCATTTT. Its translation is CASSETGGGWQPQHF.

This chain joins TRBV18 and TRBJ2-3, with D perhaps being TRBD1 or TRBD2 (5 bases each). V was trimmed by 0 bases and J by 3 bases, leaving 13 bases between them. The CDR3 extends over 16 amino acids. Germline V gives CDR1 KGHSH, CDR2 LQKENI. CDR3 in DNA: TGTGCCAGCTCACCACCCGGGACCACTAGGACAGATACGCAGTATTTT. Its translation is CASSPPGTTRTDTQYF.

This clone was seen only once. The chain uses TRBV5-8 and TRBJ2-7; TRBD1 matches at 8 bases. The germline gives CDR1 SGHTS, CDR2 YDEGEE. J was trimmed by 4 bases and V by 1 base; bases with no gene match: 7. The CDR3 contains 15 residues. The chain's CDR3 is CASSLSGQGLYEQYF. The DNA for the CDR3 is TGTGCCAGCAGCTTGTCCGGACAGGGACTGTACGAGCAGTACTTC.

The sample holds one count of this clone. The V and J genes are TRBV29-1 and TRBJ1-3, with D possibly matching TRBD1 (5 bases). Trimming removed 6 bases from V and 4 bases from J, with 16 bases in between. This CDR3 has 14 residues. CDR1 SQVTM and CDR2 ANQGSEA come from the germline V gene. The CDR3 nucleotides are TGCAGCGTCTCTCGGGGGGACCCCGGAAACACCATATATTTT. Amino acids: CSVSRGDPGNTIYF.

The chain carries TRBV7-6 and TRBJ1-1; a possible D gene is TRBD1 (6 bases). The CDR3 has 16 residues. The V end lost 3 bases, the J end lost 3 bases, and 17 bases lay between the germline ends. Germline loops: CDR1 SGHVS, CDR2 FNYEAQ. The CDR3 DNA follows: TGTGCCAGCAGCTTTTTGGGGGGCCCCCGGGACACTGAAGCTTTCTTT. Translated: CASSFLGGPRDTEAFF.

The rearrangement uses TRBV19 and TRBJ1-2, with 10 bases aligning to TRBD1. Trimming took 9 bases from V and 0 from J; bases not matched to a gene: 4. This CDR3 region has 14 residues. The germline CDR1 and CDR2 sequences are LNHDA and SQIVND (reference sequence). CDR3 sequence: CASRQGATNYGYTF. CDR3 coding DNA: TGTGCCAGCAGACAGGGGGCCACTAACTATGGCTACACCTTC.

This chain links TRBV2 with TRBJ1-1; D is unresolved. This CDR3 is 13 amino acids long. Germline values: CDR1 SNHLY, CDR2 FYNNEI. The V end lost 2 bases, the J end lost 8 bases, and 12 bases lay between the germline ends. CDR3 sequence: CASSEFFGGEAFF. CDR3 in DNA: TGTGCCAGCAGTGAATTTTTCGGCGGGGAAGCTTTCTTT.

The chain recombines TRBV11-2 with TRBJ1-1, with D tentatively TRBD1 (6 bases). Trimming left V 1 base short and J 3 bases short, with 9 bases between. CDR1 and CDR2 from the germline V gene are SGHAT and FQNNGV. The CDR3 is 14 residues long. CDR3 bases: TGTGCCAGCAGCTTAGCGGGACAAGACACTGAAGCTTTCTTT. It encodes CASSLAGQDTEAFF.

The gene calls are TRBV11-2 and TRBJ2-1; D may match TRBD1 or TRBD2 (5 bases each). Between the trimmed V and J ends, which lost 4 bases and 2 bases, there was a span of 12 bases. The CDR3 contains 15 residues. Looked up from germline, CDR1 is SGHAT and CDR2 is FQNNGV. The CDR3 loop reads CASSSGTRTYNEQFF. The DNA for the CDR3 is TGTGCCAGCAGCTCCGGGACGAGAACCTACAATGAGCAGTTCTTC.

The chain recombines TRBV2 with TRBJ2-5, with D perhaps matching TRBD1 (6 bases). From germline, CDR1 is SNHLY and CDR2 FYNNEI. Trimming removed 8 bases at V and 2 bases at J, with 12 bases between. The CDR3 runs to 13 residues. The CDR3 reads CASHRDTQETQYF. CDR3 bases: TGTGCCAGCCACCGGGACACACAAGAGACCCAGTACTTC.

This chain uses TRBV27 with TRBJ2-7, with 9 bases aligning to TRBD1. This CDR3 has 14 residues. After removal of 2 bases from V and 4 bases from J, the junction contained 3 bases not matched to a gene. Germline values: CDR1 MNHEY, CDR2 SMNVEV (reference sequence). In DNA form, the CDR3 reads TGTGCCAGCAGTTTAGGGACAGGGATATACGAGCAGTACTTC. Translating it yields CASSLGTGIYEQYF.

This rearrangement joins TRBV23-1 to TRBJ1-5; TRBD1 is a possible D gene (5 bases). TRBV23-1 is annotated as an ORF whose role is uncertain. The CDR3 consists of 17 residues. Trimming left V 2 bases short and J 7 bases short, with 21 bases between. CDR3 region: CASSQRPRAPGGQPQHF. The CDR3 nucleotides are TGCGCCAGCAGTCAAAGGCCGCGCGCACCGGGGGGGCAGCCCCAGCATTTT.

This clone showed up just a few times. The chain recombines TRBV19 with TRBJ2-1; D not resolved. Germline CDR1 reads LNHDA; CDR2 reads SQIVND (reference sequence). The CDR3 runs 17 residues. V lost 1 base and J lost 6, with 19 bases in between. CDR3 amino acids: CASSIGRWLRRVNEQFF. The CDR3 DNA sequence: TGTGCCAGTAGTATAGGTCGGTGGCTACGTCGGGTCAATGAGCAGTTCTTC. The entire variable domain, with the rest obtained from reference TRBV19 and TRBJ2-1, is as follows: DGGITQSPKYLFRKEGQNVTLSCEQNLNHDAMYWYRQDPGQGLRLIYYSQIVNDFQKGDIAEGYSVSREKKESFPLTVTSAQKNPTAFYLCASSIGRWLRRVNEQFFGPGTRLTVL.

CDR3 sequence (DNA): TGTGCCAGCTCACCAGGGCTAGCGGGGGTAGATCAGTTCTTC. Its protein product is CASSPGLAGVDQFF. The chain carries TRBV18 and TRBJ2-1, with TRBD2 matching 10 bases. V dropped 2 bases and J dropped 13; count of bases not matched to a gene: 8. The CDR3 is 14 residues long. Germline values: CDR1 KGHSH, CDR2 LQKENI.

The gene calls are TRBV19 and TRBJ2-7; D might be TRBD2 (5 bases). The CDR3 length is 13 residues. The V end was cut by 5 bases, the J end by 4 bases, with 12 bases between. Germline assignment: CDR1 LNHDA and CDR2 SQIVND (reference sequence). Here the CDR3 reads CASSPFRGYEQYF. CDR3 bases: TGTGCCAGTAGTCCTTTTCGGGGATACGAGCAGTACTTC.

The rearrangement uses TRBV9 and TRBJ2-1; 12 positions match TRBD2. CDR1 is SGDLS and CDR2 is YYNGEE in the germline V gene. This CDR3 region has 16 residues. The J segment lost 5 bases and the V segment lost 4 bases, leaving 7 bases of the junction unmatched. DNA of the CDR3: TGTGCCAGCAGCCCCCTCGGACTAGCGGGACACAATGAGCAGTTCTTC. Its translation is CASSPLGLAGHNEQFF.

As DNA, the CDR3 is TGTGCCAGCAGCCTGGCGGAGTTTAATGAAAAACTGTTTTTT. Its protein product is CASSLAEFNEKLFF. This sequence joins TRBV5-8 and TRBJ1-4; D is unclear. V was pared by 4 bases and J by 4 bases, with 11 bases between. The CDR3 length is 14 residues. Germline CDR1 and CDR2: SGHTS and YDEGEE.

The rearrangement joins TRBV5-1 to TRBJ2-5; TRBD2 matches 10 bases. The CDR3 extends over 15 amino acids. V was pared by 3 bases and J by 4 bases, with 6 bases of the junction left unmatched. The germline V gene has CDR1 SGHRS and CDR2 YFSETQ. CDR3 DNA sequence: TGCGCCAGCAGCTCGGGACTAGCGATGGGAGAGACCCAGTACTTC. This translates into CASSSGLAMGETQYF.